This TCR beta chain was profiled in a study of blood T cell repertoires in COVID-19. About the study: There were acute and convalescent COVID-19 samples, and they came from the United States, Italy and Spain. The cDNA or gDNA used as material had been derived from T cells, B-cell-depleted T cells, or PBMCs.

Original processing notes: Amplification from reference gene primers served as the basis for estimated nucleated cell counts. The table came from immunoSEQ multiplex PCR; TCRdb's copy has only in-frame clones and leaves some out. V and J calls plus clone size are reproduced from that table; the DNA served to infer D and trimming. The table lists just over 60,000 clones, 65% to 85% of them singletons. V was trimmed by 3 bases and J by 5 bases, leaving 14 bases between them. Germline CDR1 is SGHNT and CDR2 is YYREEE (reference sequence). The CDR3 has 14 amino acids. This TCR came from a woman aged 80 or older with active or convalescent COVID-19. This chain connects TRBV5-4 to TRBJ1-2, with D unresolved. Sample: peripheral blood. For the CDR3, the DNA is TGTGCCAGCAGCTCTTCCGGACTGACATATGGCTACACCTTC. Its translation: CASSSSGLTYGYTF.